Listed here are 29 T cell receptor beta chains from one sample, sequenced in a study of shared clonotypes between healthy human individuals (dated by TCRdb to 2020 to 2021). Libraries were constructed by the immunoSEQ multiplex PCR assay. The immuneACCESS repertoire file appears here via TCRdb, limited to in-frame rearrangements. These files lack a portion of the clones; in checked studies, under half of the deficit traces to unresolved V genes, and the cause of the others is not known. The table for this sample lists some 630,000 clones; roughly 70% of them were counted only once. The top ten constitute approximately 1.8% of the sample. The sample was memory CD4+ T cells sorted from blood. Per the publication, the cell subset or site label means: CD45RA-negative fraction. These receptors were obtained from a woman aged 25 to 39 in good health.

The chain uses TRBV5-1 and TRBJ1-4, with no clear D. With 4 bases removed from V and 0 bases from J, the gap between germline ends came to 10 bases. CDR3 size: 15 residues. Germline V CDR1 and CDR2: SGHRS, YFSETQ. The CDR3 region has the DNA TGCGCCAGCAGCCCCCTCGCGGCAACTAATGAAAAACTGTTTTTT. Protein product: CASSPLAATNEKLFF. The full variable domain, its missing parts supplied by reference TRBV5-1 and TRBJ1-4, is KAGVTQTPRYLIKTRGQQVTLSCSPISGHRSVSWYQQTPGQGLQFLFEYFSETQRNKGNFPGRFSGRQFSNSRSEMNVSTLELGDSALYLCASSPLAATNEKLFFGSGTQLSVL.

In its sample, this clone was seen a few times. The chain joins TRBV19 to TRBJ2-3, with D perhaps TRBD2 (5 bases). V was clipped by 10 bases and J by 6 bases, with 23 bases between them. CDR1 is LNHDA and CDR2 is SQIVND in the germline V gene (reference sequence). This CDR3 has 15 amino acids. CDR3 in amino acids: CATAESGPGRDTQYF. DNA for the CDR3: TGTGCCACGGCCGAGAGCGGCCCTGGTAGGGATACGCAGTATTTT.

V gene TRBV5-4 combines with J gene TRBJ2-1, with 13 nucleotides matching TRBD2. The CDR3 length is 19 residues. Germline V gene lookup returns CDR1 SGHNT and CDR2 YYREEE (reference sequence). With 4 bases clipped from V and 9 bases from J, the junction kept 19 bases outside the gene matches. As DNA, the CDR3 is TGTGCCAGCAGCCATTACCATCCATCCAGGACTAGCGGGAGTGGTGAGCAGTTCTTC. This translates into CASSHYHPSRTSGSGEQFF.

This clone showed up many times. The V gene is TRBV27, the J gene TRBJ2-3; possible D gene TRBD2, 6 bases. CDR3 size: 14 residues. The V gene's germline CDR1 is MNHEY and CDR2 SMNVEV (reference sequence). V was shortened by 6 bases and J by 4 bases, with 14 bases between the two germline ends. Here the CDR3 reads CASRSPSEADTQYF. The CDR3 coding sequence is TGTGCCAGCAGAAGCCCTAGCGAGGCAGATACGCAGTATTTT.

J is TRBJ1-1 and V is TRBV18; D is possibly TRBD1 (5 bases). This CDR3 spans 15 amino acids. The V end lost 1 base, the J end lost 3 bases, and 12 bases lay between the germline ends. CDR1 KGHSH and CDR2 LQKENI come from the germline V gene. The DNA for the CDR3 is TGTGCCAGCTCACCACGGCAGGGAGGCGACACTGAAGCTTTCTTT. Translation gives CASSPRQGGDTEAFF.

V and J are TRBV20-1 and TRBJ2-7; a possible D gene is TRBD2 (5 bases). The CDR3 has 11 residues. Trimming pared 5 bases from V and 5 bases from J, leaving 10 bases between. Germline CDR1 reads DFQATT; CDR2 reads SNEGSKA (reference sequence). DNA for the CDR3: TGCAGTGCTCGCAGCGGACACGAGCAGTACTTC. Translation gives CSARSGHEQYF.

This clone was detected only a few times. This sample includes further DNA sequences coding for the same CDR3. The chain uses TRBV2 and TRBJ2-1, with unresolved D. Trimming cost V 1 base and J 10 bases, with 8 bases left between them. Germline V gene lookup returns CDR1 SNHLY and CDR2 FYNNEI. There are 12 residues in the CDR3. The CDR3 nucleotides read TGTGCCAGCAGTGAAGGGGTCGGGGAGCAGTTCTTC. Its translation: CASSEGVGEQFF.

The V and J genes are TRBV11-3 and TRBJ2-7; D unresolved. Between the trimmed V and J ends, which lost 5 bases and 4 bases, there was a span of 15 bases. The V gene's germline CDR1 is SGHNT and CDR2 YENEEA. The CDR3 is 14 residues long. This CDR3 reads CASSPGAGHYEQYF. In DNA form, the CDR3 reads TGTGCCAGCAGCCCCGGCGCTGGTCATTACGAGCAGTACTTC.

The chain links TRBV10-1 to TRBJ2-1, with 9 bases identical to TRBD2. Germline CDR1 and CDR2: WNHNN and SYGVQD (reference sequence). This CDR3 is 12 amino acids long. Unmatched junction bases numbered 4, after V lost 10 bases and J lost 6 bases. CDR3 region: CATGTSSNEQFF. CDR3 sequence (DNA): TGCGCCACCGGGACTAGCTCCAATGAGCAGTTCTTC.

Only a few counts were recorded for this clone. The CDR3 DNA reads as TGTGCCAGCAGTCCCGGAGGGGGCGCCCCTGAAGCTTTCTTT. It codes for CASSPGGGAPEAFF. This chain joins TRBV2 and TRBJ1-1; 7 nucleotides align to TRBD1. The CDR3 consists of 14 residues. V dropped 5 bases and J dropped 6; count of bases not matched to a gene: 9. Germline CDR1 is SNHLY and CDR2 is FYNNEI.

This clone appeared a few times. The V and J genes are TRBV4-1 and TRBJ2-7; possibly TRBD1 for D (6 bases). The CDR3 is 15 residues long. V was clipped by 3 bases and J by 7 bases, with 19 bases between them. Germline V gene lookup returns CDR1 MGHRA and CDR2 YSYEKL. This CDR3 reads CASSHLRAGAREQYF. The DNA of the CDR3 is TGCGCCAGCAGCCACCTCCGGGCAGGGGCTCGGGAGCAGTACTTC.

The V and J genes are TRBV5-1 and TRBJ2-1, with 9 bases identical to TRBD2. Losses at the gene ends were 0 bases for V and 10 bases for J; bases not matched to a gene: 8. CDR1 and CDR2 from the germline V gene are SGHRS and YFSETQ. The CDR3 runs to 15 residues. CDR3 sequence (DNA): TGCGCCAGCAGCTTGGGTCTAGCGGGAACTGAGGAGCAGTTCTTC. Translating it yields CASSLGLAGTEEQFF.

The genes are TRBV5-4 and TRBJ1-1; TRBD1 matches at 8 bases. In germline, CDR1 is SGHNT, CDR2 YYREEE (reference sequence). The CDR3 consists of 16 residues. The V segment lost 3 bases and the J segment 1 base; nucleotides outside the gene matches: 8. CDR3 sequence: CASSSGPQGGNTEAFF. Here the CDR3 DNA reads TGTGCCAGCAGCTCGGGCCCACAGGGGGGGAACACTGAAGCTTTCTTT.

The rearrangement uses TRBV11-2 and TRBJ2-3; 8 bases map to TRBD2. V shed 5 bases, J shed 1 base, and the junction held 5 bases outside the gene matches. Germline lookup yields CDR1 SGHAT and CDR2 FQNNGV. The CDR3 runs to 15 residues. The CDR3 region is CASSPTAGGTDTQYF. CDR3 DNA: TGTGCCAGCAGCCCCACAGCGGGAGGCACAGATACGCAGTATTTT.

On this clone: This may arise from a read error, as a much more abundant clone is one base away. The CDR3 sequence: CASSLRENTEAFF. The CDR3 DNA sequence: TGTGCCAGCAGCTTACGGGAGAACACTGAAGCTTTCTTT. This chain uses TRBV7-2 with TRBJ1-1, with D hard to call. V shed 2 bases and J shed 1 base, with 5 bases lying between them. Germline assignment: CDR1 SGHTA and CDR2 FQGNSA. CDR3 length: 13 amino acids.

The sample holds a few counts of this clone. The chain recombines TRBV7-8 with TRBJ1-1; D is uncertain. The CDR3 has 13 amino acids. Deletions cut 4 bases from V and 7 bases from J, with 13 bases between. The germline gives CDR1 SGHVS, CDR2 FQNEAQ. CDR3 nucleotides: TGTGCCAGCAGCTCGCTTGGGGTGGGTGAAGCTTTCTTT. This encodes CASSSLGVGEAFF.

The V and J genes are TRBV30 and TRBJ1-2; D is undetermined. The germline V gene has CDR1 GTSNPN and CDR2 SVGIG (reference sequence). Trimming stripped 7 bases from V and 2 bases from J, with 17 bases between. This CDR3 comprises 14 residues. The CDR3 here is CAYPTRGENYGYTF. The CDR3 nucleotides read TGTGCCTACCCCACACGGGGAGAGAACTATGGCTACACCTTC.

J is TRBJ2-3 and V is TRBV6-1; TRBD2 might be the D (6 bases). This CDR3 spans 12 amino acids. Germline values: CDR1 MNHNS, CDR2 SASEGT. V shed 9 bases and J shed 4 bases, with 11 bases lying between them. DNA for the CDR3: TGTGCCAGTGTGGAGGGAGCAGATACGCAGTATTTT. It specifies CASVEGADTQYF.

A few counts support this clone. The chain carries TRBV2 and TRBJ1-5; D unclear. V lost 3 bases, J lost 6 bases, and 6 bases lay in between. Germline CDR1 is SNHLY and CDR2 is FYNNEI. There are 12 residues in the CDR3. The CDR3 loop reads CASSDEIQPQHF. The DNA of the CDR3 is TGTGCCAGCAGTGATGAAATTCAGCCCCAGCATTTT.

The chain is built from TRBV2 and TRBJ2-5; unclear D gene. The CDR3 runs to 12 residues. Trimming left V 8 bases short and J 1 base short, with 8 bases between. Per the germline V gene, CDR1 is SNHLY and CDR2 is FYNNEI. Here the CDR3 reads CASGASQETQYF. The CDR3 nucleotides are TGTGCCAGCGGCGCGTCCCAAGAGACCCAGTACTTC.

The genes are TRBV4-2 and TRBJ1-2; 8 nucleotides align to TRBD1. In germline, CDR1 is LGHNA, CDR2 YNFKEQ. J lost 7 bases, V lost 5 bases, and 9 bases had no gene match. The CDR3 consists of 14 residues. CDR3 sequence reads: CASSLQGAARGYTF. The CDR3 DNA sequence: TGTGCCAGCAGCTTGCAGGGGGCGGCGCGTGGCTACACCTTC.

J is TRBJ2-7 and V is TRBV7-8; 7 positions match TRBD2. The CDR3 consists of 14 residues. Germline CDR1 reads SGHVS; CDR2 reads FQNEAQ. Losses at the gene ends were 3 bases for V and 4 bases for J; bases not matched to a gene: 6. The CDR3 protein is CASSLGGSRYEQYF. The CDR3 bases are TGTGCCAGCAGCTTGGGAGGGAGTAGGTACGAGCAGTACTTC.

J is TRBJ2-2 and V is TRBV19, with TRBD2 matching over 8 bases. Looked up from germline, CDR1 is LNHDA and CDR2 is SQIVND (reference sequence). The J segment lost 6 bases and the V segment lost 7 bases, leaving 7 bases of the junction unmatched. The CDR3 has 14 amino acids. In DNA, the CDR3 is TGTGCCAGTAAAGGGCTAGCGGGTTCCGGGGAGCTGTTTTTT. Its protein product is CASKGLAGSGELFF.

The gene calls are TRBV19 and TRBJ2-7, with D possibly matching TRBD1 (6 bases). V was trimmed by 5 bases and J by 1 base, leaving 15 bases between them. The CDR3 has 15 residues. Germline V gene data show CDR1 as LNHDA and CDR2 as SQIVND (reference sequence). CDR3 protein: CASSHRDTPSYEQYF. For the CDR3, the DNA is TGTGCCAGTAGTCACCGGGACACCCCGTCCTACGAGCAGTACTTC.

The gene calls are TRBV5-1 and TRBJ1-1; 9 bases map to TRBD1. Losses at the gene ends were 4 bases for V and 3 bases for J; bases not matched to a gene: 4. The CDR3 is 14 residues long. In germline, CDR1 is SGHRS, CDR2 YFSETQ. The CDR3 coding sequence is TGCGCCAGCAGCAAATGGACAGGGGACACTGAAGCTTTCTTT. As protein: CASSKWTGDTEAFF.

The chain carries TRBV7-2 and TRBJ1-1; D ambiguous. The CDR3 is 15 amino acids. Germline-derived CDR1 and CDR2 are SGHTA and FQGNSA. V shed 5 bases and J shed 0 bases, with 13 bases lying between them. The CDR3 DNA reads TGTGCCAGCAGCCCGACGGCTGTGATGAACACTGAAGCTTTCTTT. Its translation: CASSPTAVMNTEAFF.

The chain joins TRBV7-9 to TRBJ2-1; D is possibly TRBD1 (5 bases). This CDR3 is built from 14 residues. With 1 base removed from V and 13 bases from J, the gap between germline ends came to 17 bases. Germline V gene lookup returns CDR1 SEHNR and CDR2 FQNEAQ (reference sequence). Here the CDR3 DNA reads TGTGCCAGCAGCTTAGAGGGGCACTGGCCCGCCCAGTTCTTC. Its translation is CASSLEGHWPAQFF.

This rearrangement joins TRBV10-1 to TRBJ1-5; D possibly corresponds to TRBD1 (6 bases). V lost 6 bases and J 9 bases, leaving 9 bases between the germline ends. The CDR3 covers 11 residues. The germline CDR1 and CDR2 sequences are WNHNN and SYGVQD (reference sequence). DNA for the CDR3: TGCGCCAGCAGAGGGGGGGGGCCCCAGCATTTT. Its translation: CASRGGGPQHF.

V gene TRBV4-2 combines with J gene TRBJ2-7; D call uncertain. Germline V lookup: CDR1 LGHNA, CDR2 YNFKEQ. The CDR3 spans 15 residues. The V and J ends lost 0 bases and 6 bases respectively, with 15 bases between them. The DNA of the CDR3 is TGTGCCAGCAGCCAAGATTTCGTGGGGTACGGCGAGCAGTACTTC. Protein product: CASSQDFVGYGEQYF.